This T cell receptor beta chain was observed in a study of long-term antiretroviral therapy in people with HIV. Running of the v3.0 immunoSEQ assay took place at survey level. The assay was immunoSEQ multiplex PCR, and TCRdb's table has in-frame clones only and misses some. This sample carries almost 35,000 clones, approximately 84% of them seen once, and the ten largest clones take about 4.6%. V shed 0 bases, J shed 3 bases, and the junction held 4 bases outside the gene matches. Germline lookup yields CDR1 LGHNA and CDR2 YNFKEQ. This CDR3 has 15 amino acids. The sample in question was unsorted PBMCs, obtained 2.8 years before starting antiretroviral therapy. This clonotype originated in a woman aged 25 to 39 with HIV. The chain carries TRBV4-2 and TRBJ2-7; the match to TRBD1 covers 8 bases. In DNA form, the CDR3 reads TGTGCCAGCAGCCAAGATGGACAGGGTTTCTACGAGCAGTACTTC. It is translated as CASSQDGQGFYEQYF.